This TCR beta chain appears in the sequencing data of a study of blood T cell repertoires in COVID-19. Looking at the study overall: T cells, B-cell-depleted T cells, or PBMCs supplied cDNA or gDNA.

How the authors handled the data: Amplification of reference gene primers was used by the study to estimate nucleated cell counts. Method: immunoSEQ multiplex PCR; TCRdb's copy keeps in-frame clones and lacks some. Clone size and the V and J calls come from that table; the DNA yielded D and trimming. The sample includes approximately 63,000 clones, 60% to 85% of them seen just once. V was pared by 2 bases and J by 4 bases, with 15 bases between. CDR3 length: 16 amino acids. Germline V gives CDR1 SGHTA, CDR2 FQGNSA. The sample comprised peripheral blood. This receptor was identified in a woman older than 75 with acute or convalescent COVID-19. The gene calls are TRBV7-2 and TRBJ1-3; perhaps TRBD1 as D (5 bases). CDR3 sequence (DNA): TGTGCCAGCAGCTTACACGGCCTCCAGGGAGGAAACACCATATATTTT. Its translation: CASSLHGLQGGNTIYF.